This is a list of T cell receptor beta chains from one sample in a study of shared clonotypes between healthy human individuals. The assay was immunoSEQ multiplex PCR, and TCRdb's table has in-frame clones only and misses some. The profile covers around 600,000 clones, with 90% to 95% appearing a single time and over 0.09% taken by the ten largest. Sequences were obtained from naive CD8+ T cells sorted from blood. These receptors were taken from a woman in her 30s in good health. The CDR3 runs from the conserved cysteine through the conserved F or W. The order of the fields is D gene, clone size, J gene, V gene, CDR3 protein, CDR3 DNA. A D gene is named only where the DNA matches it firmly. Not every row has a clone size; where given, it reads once, few, many or a size class.

d_call: TRBD1
clone_size: -
j_call: TRBJ2-7
v_call: TRBV19
cdr3_aa: CASSIDHSTGASSYEQYF
cdr3_nt: TGTGCCAGTAGTATAGATCATTCGACAGGGGCTAGCTCCTACGAGCAGTACTTC

d_call: TRBD2
clone_size: -
j_call: TRBJ2-3
v_call: TRBV7-3
cdr3_aa: CASSLLAGTDTQYF
cdr3_nt: TGTGCCAGCAGCTTACTAGCGGGGACAGATACGCAGTATTTT

d_call: -
clone_size: -
j_call: TRBJ2-7
v_call: TRBV28
cdr3_aa: CASSPGAYYEQYF
cdr3_nt: TGTGCCAGCAGCCCCGGGGCTTACTACGAGCAGTACTTC

d_call: TRBD1
clone_size: once
j_call: TRBJ1-2
v_call: TRBV6-1
cdr3_aa: CASSDYRRGPYGYTF
cdr3_nt: TGTGCCAGCAGTGACTATAGGAGGGGGCCCTATGGCTACACCTTC

d_call: TRBD1
clone_size: -
j_call: TRBJ1-5
v_call: TRBV28
cdr3_aa: CATGGVQPQHF
cdr3_nt: TGTGCTACAGGGGGCGTTCAGCCCCAGCATTTT

d_call: TRBD1
clone_size: -
j_call: TRBJ1-3
v_call: TRBV6-6
cdr3_aa: CATEARGLAGNTIYF
cdr3_nt: TGTGCCACCGAAGCCAGGGGGTTGGCTGGAAACACCATATATTTT

d_call: -
clone_size: once
j_call: TRBJ2-7
v_call: TRBV5-6
cdr3_aa: CASSAHRDTYEQYF
cdr3_nt: TGTGCCAGCAGCGCCCACAGGGACACCTACGAGCAGTACTTC

d_call: -
clone_size: once
j_call: TRBJ2-7
v_call: TRBV7-8
cdr3_aa: CASSLLIGSESYEQYF
cdr3_nt: TGTGCCAGCAGCTTACTGATAGGCTCAGAGAGTTACGAGCAGTACTTC

d_call: TRBD1
clone_size: -
j_call: TRBJ2-7
v_call: TRBV28
cdr3_aa: CASSLPGQGNYEQYF
cdr3_nt: TGTGCCAGCAGCCTCCCGGGACAGGGAAACTACGAGCAGTACTTC

d_call: TRBD1
clone_size: -
j_call: TRBJ1-1
v_call: TRBV27
cdr3_aa: CASSPGTGGRNTEAFF
cdr3_nt: TGTGCCAGCAGCCCAGGGACAGGGGGCAGGAACACTGAAGCTTTCTTT

d_call: TRBD2
clone_size: -
j_call: TRBJ2-7
v_call: TRBV25-1
cdr3_aa: CASSEGGDAYEQYF
cdr3_nt: TGTGCCAGCAGTGAGGGGGGGGACGCCTACGAGCAGTACTTC

d_call: -
clone_size: -
j_call: TRBJ2-4
v_call: TRBV15
cdr3_aa: CATSRTTVLAKNIQYF
cdr3_nt: TGTGCCACCAGCAGAACAACAGTTCTAGCCAAAAACATTCAGTACTTC

d_call: -
clone_size: -
j_call: TRBJ1-1
v_call: TRBV12-1
cdr3_aa: CASSFADGADWTEAFF
cdr3_nt: -

d_call: TRBD1
clone_size: -
j_call: TRBJ2-7
v_call: TRBV29-1
cdr3_aa: CSVVQQGYEQYF
cdr3_nt: TGCAGCGTTGTCCAACAGGGGTACGAGCAGTACTTC

d_call: TRBD2
clone_size: -
j_call: TRBJ2-7
v_call: TRBV10-3
cdr3_aa: CAIKREGFNEQYF
cdr3_nt: TGTGCCATCAAGCGGGAGGGCTTCAACGAGCAGTACTTC

d_call: -
clone_size: -
j_call: TRBJ1-2
v_call: TRBV13
cdr3_aa: CASSPRGGNYGYTF
cdr3_nt: TGTGCCAGCAGCCCTCGGGGCGGAAACTATGGCTACACCTTC

d_call: -
clone_size: -
j_call: TRBJ2-1
v_call: TRBV15
cdr3_aa: CATSPDSSYNEQFF
cdr3_nt: TGTGCCACCAGCCCTGACAGCTCCTACAATGAGCAGTTCTTC

d_call: TRBD2
clone_size: -
j_call: TRBJ2-1
v_call: TRBV9
cdr3_aa: CASSEPPGEGEQFF
cdr3_nt: TGTGCCAGCAGCGAGCCCCCGGGGGAGGGTGAGCAGTTCTTC

d_call: -
clone_size: -
j_call: TRBJ2-3
v_call: TRBV4-1
cdr3_aa: CASSQEFSGSTDTQYF
cdr3_nt: TGCGCCAGCAGCCAAGAGTTTAGCGGAAGCACAGATACGCAGTATTTT

d_call: TRBD1
clone_size: -
j_call: TRBJ1-2
v_call: TRBV27
cdr3_aa: CASSLSSWGTGEDYGYTF
cdr3_nt: TGTGCCAGCAGTTTATCCTCTTGGGGGACAGGGGAAGACTATGGCTACACCTTC

d_call: TRBD2
clone_size: -
j_call: TRBJ2-7
v_call: TRBV4-1
cdr3_aa: CASSQGLAVYEQYF
cdr3_nt: TGCGCCAGCAGCCAAGGGCTAGCGGTGTACGAGCAGTACTTC

d_call: TRBD2
clone_size: -
j_call: TRBJ2-3
v_call: TRBV10-2
cdr3_aa: CASSGSSGDTDTQYF
cdr3_nt: TGCGCCAGCAGTGGTTCTAGCGGGGACACAGATACGCAGTATTTT

d_call: TRBD1
clone_size: -
j_call: TRBJ1-1
v_call: TRBV18
cdr3_aa: CASSPNRGSLFTEAFF
cdr3_nt: TGTGCCAGCTCACCGAACAGGGGATCGCTGTTCACTGAAGCTTTCTTT

d_call: TRBD2
clone_size: -
j_call: TRBJ2-7
v_call: TRBV19
cdr3_aa: CASSIGAGRTYEQYF
cdr3_nt: TGTGCCAGTAGTATAGGAGCGGGGAGAACCTACGAGCAGTACTTC

d_call: -
clone_size: once
j_call: TRBJ2-2
v_call: TRBV5-1
cdr3_aa: CASSLGGLRNTGELFF
cdr3_nt: TGCGCCAGCAGCTTGGGGGGGCTTCGGAACACCGGGGAGCTGTTTTTT

d_call: -
clone_size: -
j_call: TRBJ2-7
v_call: TRBV27
cdr3_aa: CASSLSGGLSSYEQYF
cdr3_nt: TGTGCCAGCAGTTTATCAGGCGGGCTAAGCTCCTACGAGCAGTACTTC

d_call: -
clone_size: -
j_call: TRBJ2-7
v_call: TRBV27
cdr3_aa: CASSNNRDYEQYF
cdr3_nt: TGTGCCAGCAGTAACAACCGGGACTACGAGCAGTACTTC

d_call: -
clone_size: -
j_call: TRBJ2-3
v_call: TRBV28
cdr3_aa: CAIEDRSSTDTQYF
cdr3_nt: TGTGCCATTGAGGACAGATCTAGCACAGATACGCAGTATTTT

d_call: TRBD1
clone_size: once
j_call: TRBJ1-2
v_call: TRBV29-1
cdr3_aa: CSVEARGLSGGYTF
cdr3_nt: TGCAGCGTTGAAGCCAGGGGGCTCTCTGGGGGCTACACCTTC

d_call: -
clone_size: -
j_call: TRBJ1-1
v_call: TRBV15
cdr3_aa: CATSRDLGLNTEAFF
cdr3_nt: TGTGCCACCAGCAGGGATCTGGGGTTGAACACTGAAGCTTTCTTT

d_call: -
clone_size: -
j_call: TRBJ2-7
v_call: TRBV28
cdr3_aa: CASSIGRGAYEQYF
cdr3_nt: TGTGCCAGCTCTATTGGGCGCGGAGCCTACGAGCAGTACTTC

d_call: -
clone_size: -
j_call: TRBJ2-7
v_call: TRBV2
cdr3_aa: CASSEAPLASSYEQYF
cdr3_nt: TGTGCCAGCAGTGAAGCCCCCCTAGCGAGCTCCTACGAGCAGTACTTC

d_call: -
clone_size: -
j_call: TRBJ2-2
v_call: TRBV4-2
cdr3_aa: CASSQGELPNTGELFF
cdr3_nt: TGTGCCAGCAGCCAAGGGGAACTTCCGAACACCGGGGAGCTGTTTTTT

d_call: -
clone_size: -
j_call: TRBJ2-2
v_call: TRBV5-6
cdr3_aa: CASSLDGSFNTGELFF
cdr3_nt: TGTGCCAGCAGCTTGGACGGGAGCTTTAACACCGGGGAGCTGTTTTTT

d_call: TRBD2
clone_size: -
j_call: TRBJ2-7
v_call: TRBV11-2
cdr3_aa: CASSLDLSLAGTYEQYF
cdr3_nt: TGTGCCAGCAGCTTAGATCTAAGTTTAGCGGGAACCTACGAGCAGTACTTC

d_call: TRBD1
clone_size: -
j_call: TRBJ2-2
v_call: TRBV19
cdr3_aa: CASNNWTGAAGELFF
cdr3_nt: TGTGCCTCAAATAACTGGACAGGGGCAGCCGGGGAGCTGTTTTTT

d_call: TRBD1
clone_size: -
j_call: TRBJ2-7
v_call: TRBV13
cdr3_aa: CASSWGQGSYEQYF
cdr3_nt: TGTGCCAGCAGCTGGGGACAGGGGTCCTACGAGCAGTACTTC

d_call: -
clone_size: -
j_call: TRBJ2-7
v_call: TRBV5-1
cdr3_aa: CASSSRPSGTGDYEQYF
cdr3_nt: TGCGCCAGCAGCTCAAGGCCATCCGGGACCGGCGACTACGAGCAGTACTTC

d_call: -
clone_size: -
j_call: TRBJ2-7
v_call: TRBV10-3
cdr3_aa: CAIRPDSRYEQYF
cdr3_nt: TGTGCCATCAGGCCGGATTCTAGGTACGAGCAGTACTTC

d_call: TRBD1
clone_size: -
j_call: TRBJ2-2
v_call: TRBV11-2
cdr3_aa: CASSKTGGTGETGELFF
cdr3_nt: TGTGCCAGCTCAAAAACCGGTGGGACAGGGGAGACCGGGGAGCTGTTTTTT

d_call: TRBD2
clone_size: -
j_call: TRBJ2-7
v_call: TRBV5-1
cdr3_aa: CASSLPTSDYEQYF
cdr3_nt: TGCGCCAGCAGCCTACCGACTAGCGACTACGAGCAGTACTTC

d_call: TRBD2
clone_size: once
j_call: TRBJ2-7
v_call: TRBV10-1
cdr3_aa: CASSESDLAGVSYEQYF
cdr3_nt: TGCGCCAGCAGTGAGTCGGATTTAGCGGGAGTCTCCTACGAGCAGTACTTC